Presented here are 8 T cell receptor beta chains from one specimen sequenced in a study of human T cells and chemical hapten exposure. Time point denoted: patch test 1, 2 weeks after DPC sensitization. Treatment here: therapeutic diphenylcyclopropenone sensitization with weekly scalp DPC. Each CDR3 protein is one row after TCRdb ran MiXCR on the RACE reads. The data contain 100,000 to 150,000 distinct CDR3 sequences, roughly 13% of them singletons. The input for sequencing was whole blood, taken in connection with sensitization to the hapten diphenylcyclopropenone (DPC). All receptors derive from a man aged 18 to 30 with alopecia areata. Some clones in this sample may be carry-over from other donors' samples.

This clonotype appeared a few times. The J gene is TRBJ2-7, the V gene TRBV6-9, with D perhaps TRBD1 (5 bases). Germline V gives CDR1 MNHGY, CDR2 SVAAGI. This CDR3 spans 13 amino acids. Deletions cut 6 bases from V and 3 bases from J, with 12 bases between. CDR3 bases: TGTGCCAGCAGCCGCCAGGGCTTCTACGAGCAGTACGTC. Its protein is CASSRQGFYEQYV.

This clonotype was observed a handful of times. The chain is built from TRBV7-6 and TRBJ2-5, with D tentatively TRBD2 (5 bases). This CDR3 has 14 residues. Trimming cost V 1 base and J 5 bases, with 11 bases left between them. Germline-derived CDR1 and CDR2 are SGHVS and FNYEAQ. CDR3 in amino acids: CASSLGSGGETQYF. The CDR3 DNA reads as TGTGCCAGCAGCTTAGGAAGCGGCGGGGAGACCCAGTACTTC.

The chain joins TRBV5-4 to TRBJ2-1; possibly TRBD1 for D (6 bases). Trimming removed 4 bases from V and 0 bases from J, with 11 bases in between. This CDR3 region has 15 residues. Looked up from germline, CDR1 is SGHNT and CDR2 is YYREEE (reference sequence). The CDR3 DNA reads TGTGCCAGCAGCCAAGACAGGAGCTCCTACAATGAGCAGTTCTTC. Its protein product is CASSQDRSSYNEQFF.

This clonotype has a handful of counts. The rearrangement links TRBV12-3 or TRBV12-4 to TRBJ2-5; D might be TRBD1 (7 bases). This CDR3 contains 14 residues. Trimming left V 8 bases short and J 5 bases short, with 18 bases between. The CDR3 region is CASSTGRGVETQYF. In nucleotides, the CDR3 is TGTGCCAGCTCTACCGGCAGGGGGGTTGAGACCCAGTACTTC.

This clonotype was counted a few times. CDR3 DNA: TGTGCCACCAGTGAGCCTAGCGGGGGGGTAGATGAGCAGTTCTTC. It is translated as CATSEPSGGVDEQFF. The chain is built from TRBV24-1 and TRBJ2-1; 12 positions match TRBD2. Germline-derived CDR1 and CDR2 are KGHDR and SFDVKD. The CDR3 totals 15 residues. J gave up 8 bases and V 4 bases, and 5 bases lay outside the gene matches.

This clonotype was observed a handful of times. The J gene is TRBJ2-7, the V gene TRBV7-9; weak D call: TRBD1 (5 bases). V was shortened by 5 bases and J by 1 base, with 30 bases between the two germline ends. There are 20 residues in the CDR3. Germline loops: CDR1 SEHNR, CDR2 FQNEAQ (reference sequence). The CDR3 DNA is TGTGCCAGCAGCCGAGTGTCATTTCGACAGAGACGAAGGGGTTCCTACGAGCAGTACGTC. Translating gives CASSRVSFRQRRRGSYEQYV.

The chain carries TRBV6-6 and TRBJ2-1; 8 nucleotides align to TRBD2. The trim removed 6 bases at V and 4 bases at J, leaving 11 bases unmatched. This CDR3 is built from 16 residues. Germline values: CDR1 MNHNY, CDR2 SVGAGI (reference sequence). The CDR3 region is CASRPQGSGEYNEQFF. The DNA for the CDR3 is TGTGCCAGCAGACCCCAAGGTAGCGGGGAGTACAATGAGCAGTTCTTC.

This chain links TRBV28 with TRBJ1-2, with unresolved D. CDR1 is MDHEN, CDR2 SYDVKM, per germline. Between the trimmed V and J ends, which lost 5 bases and 5 bases, there was a span of 12 bases. There are 13 residues in the CDR3. In DNA, the CDR3 is TGTGCCAGCAGTATAAAGGTCCTTTATGGCTACACCTTC. Its protein is CASSIKVLYGYTF.